This T cell receptor beta chain derives from a study of T cell responses to AZD1222 COVID-19 vaccine. General study findings and limits: Unmutated regions of variants are reportedly targeted by nearly half of spike-specific TCRs.

Germline assignment: CDR1 LNHDA and CDR2 SQIVND (reference sequence). This CDR3 is built from 15 residues. V shed 7 bases and J shed 1 base, with 13 bases lying between them. Points on this clone: Its antigen is unidentified.

The method was immunoSEQ multiplex PCR; TCRdb's version includes in-frame clones alone and lacks a portion of them. This table holds some 97,000 clones, 80% to 95% found once. The clonotype originates from an adult in good health. The source material was peripheral blood, sampled on day 0 of AZD1222 vaccination. The genes are TRBV19 and TRBJ1-4; D unresolved. The DNA for the CDR3 is TGTGCCAGTACCGCTCACGGTGGAACTAATGAAAAACTGTTTTTT. This sequence encodes CASTAHGGTNEKLFF.